This paragraph covers one T cell receptor beta chain sequence. What this receptor recognizes is not known. No much larger clone exists at a distance of one base, and base qualities are not known. Measured from the cysteine to the phenylalanine, the CDR3 is 13 residues long. Kept here is only the CDR3 DNA, which spans 39 bases and is read in frame from base 1. Unmatched junction bases come to 3, with V trimmed by 2 bases and J by 5 bases. CDR1 and CDR2 were assigned from the germline V gene as SGHDT and YYEEEE. The data are from a study of T cell responses to AZD1222 COVID-19 vaccine (dated by TCRdb to 2020 to 2022). Background for the entire study: AZD1222 recipients with second doses at about 4 weeks or about 12 weeks were pooled, because spike-specific TCR depth and breadth did not differ between schedules. TCR sequencing covered 233 trial participants: roughly 200 given two doses of AZD1222 and 26 given two doses of MenACWY control vaccine. Enrollment into the trials was organized by age into subgroups of 18-55, 56-69 and 70-plus years, and those subgroups contained about 160, 30 and 59 TCR-sequenced participants, respectively.

What this sample's time point label stands for: baseline before first vaccination. The vaccinee samples were drawn from two UK trials, COV001 and COV002, one of which was a single-blind randomized controlled phase 2/3 trial testing AZD1222 (ChAdOx1 nCoV-19) in healthy adults. For TCRbeta chain sequencing, PBMC samples from trial participants were taken at day 0 and at day 28 after the second dose. What the research found in general, with its limitations: The vaccine-associated CD4 TCRs covered the entire spike protein, and the dominant responses fell in regions 160-218 and 743-854. In the small 56-69-year group, the increase in depth fell short of significance, most likely because of low power. After two AZD1222 doses, both the breadth and the depth of spike-specific TCRs were significantly higher than at day 0 and than in MenACWY recipients. Only six AZD1222 recipients were SARS-CoV-2 seropositive at baseline, limiting conclusions about previously exposed vaccinees. Because no day 14 peak-response samples were available, repertoires were characterized only after the peak T cell response. Epitopes outside the regions mutated in the B.1.351 and B.1.1.7 variants were reportedly recognized by nearly half of the unique spike-specific TCRs. Participants were mostly white British, with more females than males. The authors suggested clonal diversity may have been underestimated.

The CDR3 regions of human TCRbeta chains were analyzed by immunosequencing. The paper's processing steps were these. Repertoire TCRs were checked for matches against a reference library of SARS-CoV-2-specific TCRs that had been generated using the MIRA antigen-specificity platform. Breadth was defined as the fraction of unique TCRs that were SARS-CoV-2-associated. Depth was defined as the fraction of total T cells that were SARS-CoV-2-associated. Using the MIRA data, each spike-specific TCR was mapped to the spike region that the TCR reacts to and placed in a CD4 or CD8 class. Log10-transformed breadth and depth values were compared by one-way ANOVA with Sidak's multiple comparisons tests. In its TCRdb copy, this immuneACCESS table keeps in-frame sequences only and misses some clones. Where compared with another copy, unresolved V genes explain less than half of these, and the others have no known cause. V and J calls and clone size are given by that table; D and trimming were obtained from the DNA. The sample records about 120,000 clones, about 89% of which are singletons. Approximately 30% of the sample belongs to the ten largest clones.

The rearranged segments are TRBV5-6 and TRBJ2-5, with 7 central nucleotides matching TRBD2. The material was peripheral blood, obtained on day 0 of AZD1222 vaccination. The receptor was isolated from an adult in good health. CDR3 protein: CASSFDGRETQYF. The DNA reads TGTGCCAGCAGCTTCGACGGGAGGGAGACCCAGTACTTC.